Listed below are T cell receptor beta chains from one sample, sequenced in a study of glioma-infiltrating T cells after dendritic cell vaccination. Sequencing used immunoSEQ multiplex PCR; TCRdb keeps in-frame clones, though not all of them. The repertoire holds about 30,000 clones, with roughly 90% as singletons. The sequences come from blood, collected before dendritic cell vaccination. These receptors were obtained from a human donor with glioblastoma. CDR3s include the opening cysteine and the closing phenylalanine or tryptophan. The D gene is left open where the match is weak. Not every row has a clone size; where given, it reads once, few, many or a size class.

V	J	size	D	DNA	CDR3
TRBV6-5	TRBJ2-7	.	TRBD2	TGTGCCAGCAGTTCCACCAGCGGGAGCTCCTACGAGCAGTACTTC	CASSSTSGSSYEQYF
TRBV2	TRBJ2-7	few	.	TGTGCCAGCGGCAGGAGGAGCTCCTACGAGCAGTACTTC	CASGRRSSYEQYF
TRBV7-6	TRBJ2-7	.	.	TGTGCCAGCAGCCAAGGGGACTTCCCCTACGAGCAGTACTTC	CASSQGDFPYEQYF
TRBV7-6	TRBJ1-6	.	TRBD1	TGTGCCAGCAGCTTAGAGACAGGGAATAATTCACCCCTCCACTTT	CASSLETGNNSPLHF
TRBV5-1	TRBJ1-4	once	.	TGCGCCAGCAGCCGGACCGGGGGTCGGAATGAAAAACTGTTTTTT	CASSRTGGRNEKLFF
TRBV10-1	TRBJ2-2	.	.	TGCGCCAGCAGATCCGCCGGGGAGCTGTTTTTT	CASRSAGELFF
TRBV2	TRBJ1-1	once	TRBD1	TGTGGAACGGACAGGGCGAACACTGAAGCTTTCTTT	CGTDRANTEAFF
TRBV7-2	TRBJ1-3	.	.	TGTGCCAGCAGCCCCCCGGGGGTAATGGCTGGAAACACCATATATTTT	CASSPPGVMAGNTIYF
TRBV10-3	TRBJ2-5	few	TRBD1	TGTGCCATCAGTGAGTCGGTTGTGCAGGGGGCGGCTTCTGGGACCCAGTACTTC	CAISESVVQGAASGTQYF
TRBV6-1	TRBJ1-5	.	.	TGTGCCAGCAGTGAAGCTAGCGCCGGGGGAGGTCAGCCCCAGCATTTT	CASSEASAGGGQPQHF
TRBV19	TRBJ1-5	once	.	TGTGCCAGTAGCCCCTCGCCGGGGTACAATCAGCCCCAGCATTTT	CASSPSPGYNQPQHF
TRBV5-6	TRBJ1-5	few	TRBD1	TGTGCCAGCAGCTTGGCCAAAGACAGGGGGCATCAGCCCCAGCATTTT	CASSLAKDRGHQPQHF
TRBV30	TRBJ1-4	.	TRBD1	TGTGCCTGGAGTCCCCGACAGGGATGGGGTGAAAAACTGTTTTTT	CAWSPRQGWGEKLFF
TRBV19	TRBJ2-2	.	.	TGTGCCAGTAGCAACAGGGGGGGGAACACCGGGGAGCTGTTTTTT	CASSNRGGNTGELFF
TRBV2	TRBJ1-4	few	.	TGTGCCAGCAGTAATCTAGGAAAACTGTTTTTT	CASSNLGKLFF
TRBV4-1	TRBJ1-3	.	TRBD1	TGCGCCAGCAGGAGGACAGGGGTTGGAAACACCATATATTTT	CASRRTGVGNTIYF
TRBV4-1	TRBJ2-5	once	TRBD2	TGCGCCAGCAGCCTCGGGACTAGCGGACTACAAGAGACCCAGTACTTC	CASSLGTSGLQETQYF
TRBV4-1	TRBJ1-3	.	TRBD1	TGCGCCAGCAGCCAACCGACAGGGAGCTCTGGAAACACCATATATTTT	CASSQPTGSSGNTIYF
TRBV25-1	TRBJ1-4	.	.	TGTGCCAGCAGTGGACAGCATCTTGCAACTAATGAAAAACTGTTTTTT	CASSGQHLATNEKLFF
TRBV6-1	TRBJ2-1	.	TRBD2	TGTGCCAGCAGTGGACGAGCGGGGAGCTACAATGAGCAGTTCTTC	CASSGRAGSYNEQFF
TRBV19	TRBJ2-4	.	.	TGTGCCGTGGGCTATCCGTTTGGGGCCAAAAACATTCAGTACTTC	CAVGYPFGAKNIQYF
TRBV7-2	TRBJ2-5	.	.	TGTGCCAGCAGCCCATTTAGGGCGCCGAGGGGGGAGACCCAGTACTTC	CASSPFRAPRGETQYF
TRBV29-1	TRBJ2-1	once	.	TGCAGCGTTGAACCCAGGGCGCGGAATGAGCAGTTCTTC	CSVEPRARNEQFF
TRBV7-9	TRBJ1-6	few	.	TGTGCCAGCAGCCAGGAGGGTTCTACTTATAATTCCCCCCTCCACTTT	CASSQEGSTYNSPLHF